Each of the 25 T cell receptor beta chains below was sequenced from the same sample in a study of blood T cell repertoires in COVID-19. The table came from immunoSEQ multiplex PCR; TCRdb's copy has only in-frame clones and leaves some out. The sample lists approximately 120,000 clones, around 89% occurring once. Specimen: peripheral blood. The receptors derive from a man aged 50 to 60 with acute or convalescent COVID-19.

The table lists this clone with a few counts. The chain uses TRBV19 and TRBJ1-5; D remains ambiguous. Trimming removed 5 bases at V and 7 bases at J, with 12 bases between. Germline V lookup: CDR1 LNHDA, CDR2 SQIVND (reference sequence). The length of the CDR3 is 13 residues. Written as DNA, the CDR3 is TGTGCCAGTAGTGTAGGGAGGGAACAGCCCCAGCATTTT. It yields the protein CASSVGREQPQHF. The variable domain in full, with the rest retrieved from reference TRBV19 and TRBJ1-5, is DGGITQSPKYLFRKEGQNVTLSCEQNLNHDAMYWYRQDPGQGLRLIYYSQIVNDFQKGDIAEGYSVSREKKESFPLTVTSAQKNPTAFYLCASSVGREQPQHFGDGTRLSIL.

V usage is TRBV6-5 and J usage is TRBJ1-1; 10 bases align to TRBD1. V shed 7 bases, J shed 4 bases, and the junction held 9 bases outside the gene matches. The V gene's germline CDR1 is MNHEY and CDR2 SVGAGI. The CDR3 loop spans 15 amino acids. CDR3: CASNARQGASTEAFF. CDR3 DNA sequence: TGTGCCAGCAATGCAAGACAGGGGGCGAGCACTGAAGCTTTCTTT.

The genes are TRBV6-2 or TRBV6-3 and TRBJ2-2; a possible D gene is TRBD2 (5 bases). The ends were cut back, 2 bases at V and 3 bases at J, with 7 bases in the middle. The germline CDR1 and CDR2 sequences are MNHEY and SVGEGT. The CDR3 totals 14 residues. CDR3 region: CASSYRADTGELFF. The CDR3 coding sequence is TGTGCCAGCAGTTACCGAGCGGACACCGGGGAGCTGTTTTTT.

The rearrangement uses TRBV7-8 and TRBJ2-7, with 7 bases fitting TRBD1. CDR3 length equals 16 residues. The trim removed 2 bases at V and 2 bases at J, leaving 9 bases unmatched. Germline CDR1 reads SGHVS; CDR2 reads FQNEAQ. The CDR3 region has the DNA TGTGCCAGCAGCTTAATAATCGGGACAGACACCTACGAGCAGTACTTC. Amino acids: CASSLIIGTDTYEQYF.

This sequence joins TRBV24-1 and TRBJ1-2; D is ambiguous. CDR3 length: 16 amino acids. V was pared by 4 bases and J by 4 bases, with 18 bases between. Germline values: CDR1 KGHDR, CDR2 SFDVKD. The CDR3 DNA follows: TGTGCCACCAGTGACTCCCTACCCGGCGCGGGCTATGGCTACACCTTC. It encodes CATSDSLPGAGYGYTF.

The chain combines TRBV10-3 with TRBJ2-5; unclear D gene. From germline, CDR1 is ENHRY and CDR2 SYGVKD. The germline V and J ends were trimmed by 3 bases and 5 bases, with 10 bases remaining between them. There are 13 residues in the CDR3. CDR3 residues: CAISDLSFETQYF. The CDR3 DNA reads as TGTGCCATCAGTGATCTATCCTTTGAGACCCAGTACTTC.

J is TRBJ2-1 and V is TRBV7-2; 7 positions match TRBD1. Germline V CDR1 and CDR2: SGHTA, FQGNSA. The CDR3 loop spans 15 amino acids. After removal of 5 bases from V and 1 base from J, the junction contained 5 bases not matched to a gene. The CDR3 DNA sequence: TGTGCCAGCAGCCGGGACAGTCTTTCCTACAATGAGCAGTTCTTC. It is translated as CASSRDSLSYNEQFF.

V is TRBV2 and J is TRBJ1-4; the D gene is possibly TRBD1 (5 bases). Germline CDR1 is SNHLY and CDR2 is FYNNEI. CDR3 length: 12 amino acids. V was clipped by 3 bases and J by 8 bases, with 7 bases between them. In nucleotides, the CDR3 is TGTGCCAGCAGTGACAGGGCGGAAAAACTGTTTTTT. Protein: CASSDRAEKLFF.

This chain uses TRBV6-5 with TRBJ1-2; unclear D gene. V dropped 5 bases and J dropped 9 bases, with 13 bases sitting between them. Germline V gives CDR1 MNHEY, CDR2 SVGAGI. This CDR3 has 12 amino acids. The CDR3 region is CASSKSRLSYTF. CDR3 sequence (DNA): TGTGCCAGCAGTAAATCTAGACTCAGCTACACCTTC.

The chain carries TRBV5-1 and TRBJ2-3; 13 bases fit TRBD2. The CDR3 has 16 residues. Germline V gene data show CDR1 as SGHRS and CDR2 as YFSETQ. Germline trimming cut 8 bases from V and 0 bases from J; bases unmatched to any gene: 6. The CDR3 nucleotides read TGCGCCAGTGGGACTAGCGGGACCCCCAGCACAGATACGCAGTATTTT. Protein sequence: CASGTSGTPSTDTQYF.

The chain joins TRBV18 to TRBJ1-1; the D is unclear. Germline-derived CDR1 and CDR2 are KGHSH and LQKENI. Trimming took 0 bases from V and 0 from J, leaving 14 bases between them. This CDR3 contains 17 residues. The CDR3 loop reads CASSPPRRRQLNTEAFF. The CDR3 bases are TGTGCCAGCTCACCACCGAGGAGGAGACAATTGAACACTGAAGCTTTCTTT.

The chain uses TRBV4-1 and TRBJ2-3; 10 bases align to TRBD2. The V segment lost 4 bases and the J segment 2 bases; nucleotides outside the gene matches: 12. Germline CDR1 reads MGHRA; CDR2 reads YSYEKL. This CDR3 is 18 amino acids long. The CDR3 region has the DNA TGCGCCAGCAGCCGCGAGGGGCTAGCGGGAGCCTACACAGATACGCAGTATTTT. Its translation is CASSREGLAGAYTDTQYF.

The chain combines TRBV25-1 with TRBJ1-2; 11 bases line up with TRBD1. The length of the CDR3 is 14 residues. Germline loops: CDR1 MGHDK, CDR2 SYGVNS. J gave up 8 bases and V 6 bases, and 8 bases lay outside the gene matches. The CDR3 region has the DNA TGTGCCAGCAGACCAACCGGGACAGGGGGGGGCTACACCTTC. Its protein is CASRPTGTGGGYTF.

The chain joins TRBV29-1 to TRBJ2-3, with 10 bases matching TRBD2. V shed 5 bases, J shed 1 base, and the junction held 0 bases outside the gene matches. CDR3 length equals 13 residues. Germline CDR1 and CDR2: SQVTM and ANQGSEA. CDR3 sequence: CSVLAGGTDTQYF. As DNA, the CDR3 is TGCAGCGTTCTAGCGGGAGGCACAGATACGCAGTATTTT.

The J gene is TRBJ1-5, the V gene TRBV28, with TRBD1 as a possible D gene (6 bases). The CDR3 extends over 16 amino acids. Trimming took 1 base from V and 5 from J, leaving 15 bases between them. Germline V gene data show CDR1 as MDHEN and CDR2 as SYDVKM. CDR3 DNA sequence: TGTGCCAGCAGTTTATCCGGGCGGGGGGCGCATCAGCCCCAGCATTTT. This translates into CASSLSGRGAHQPQHF.

This clone has a single count. The chain couples TRBV2 to TRBJ1-6; unclear D gene. This CDR3 region has 15 residues. Germline values: CDR1 SNHLY, CDR2 FYNNEI. V was cut by 2 bases and J by 7 bases, with 12 bases left in between. The CDR3 DNA reads as TGTGCCAGCAGTGAAACAGTCCAGTTCAATTCACCCCTCCACTTT. Translating it yields CASSETVQFNSPLHF.

V gene TRBV6-6 combines with J gene TRBJ1-2; tentative D call: TRBD1 (6 bases). This CDR3 is built from 14 residues. The V and J ends lost 5 bases and 8 bases respectively, with 18 bases between them. Germline CDR1 and CDR2: MNHNY and SVGAGI (reference sequence). The CDR3 loop reads CASSPRTGITGYTF. The CDR3 bases are TGTGCCAGCAGTCCCCGAACAGGGATAACAGGCTACACCTTC.

V gene TRBV6-5 combines with J gene TRBJ1-1; 7 bases line up with TRBD1. V shed 6 bases, J shed 4 bases, and the junction held 11 bases outside the gene matches. This CDR3 is built from 15 residues. Germline CDR1 and CDR2: MNHEY and SVGAGI. The CDR3 protein is CASSYGTDGITEAFF. The CDR3 nucleotides are TGTGCCAGCAGCTACGGGACAGACGGGATCACTGAAGCTTTCTTT.

This chain connects TRBV27 to TRBJ2-1, with D maybe TRBD1 (7 bases). The CDR3 is made up of 15 amino acids. V was pared by 4 bases and J by 6 bases, with 16 bases between. Per the germline V gene, CDR1 is MNHEY and CDR2 is SMNVEV (reference sequence). The CDR3 sequence is CASSYTGDFFNEQFF. CDR3 coding DNA: TGTGCCAGCAGTTACACAGGGGACTTTTTCAATGAGCAGTTCTTC.

This rearrangement joins TRBV29-1 to TRBJ1-2, with 7 bases lining up with TRBD1. The V gene's germline CDR1 is SQVTM and CDR2 ANQGSEA. The CDR3 length is 13 residues. J gave up 4 bases and V 5 bases, and 7 bases lay outside the gene matches. The CDR3 spells CSVFRQGPYGYTF. The CDR3 DNA sequence: TGCAGCGTTTTCCGACAGGGTCCCTATGGCTACACCTTC.

The V call is TRBV11-2, the J call TRBJ2-3; tentative D call: TRBD1 (5 bases). From germline, CDR1 is SGHAT and CDR2 FQNNGV. The CDR3 spans 15 residues. Between the trimmed V and J ends, which lost 2 bases and 2 bases, there was a span of 11 bases. CDR3 nucleotide sequence: TGTGCCAGCAGCTTATTCAGGGTTCTCACAGATACGCAGTATTTT. This translates into CASSLFRVLTDTQYF.

Here the CDR3 reads CATSDPGQGDTGELFF. DNA for the CDR3: TGTGCCACCAGTGATCCGGGACAGGGGGACACCGGGGAGCTGTTTTTT. The chain recombines TRBV24-1 with TRBJ2-2, with 11 bases lining up with TRBD1. V gave up 3 bases and J gave up 3 bases; unmatched junction bases: 2. Germline values: CDR1 KGHDR, CDR2 SFDVKD. The CDR3 sequence is 16 residues long.

The rearrangement links TRBV19 to TRBJ2-1; perhaps TRBD1 as D (6 bases). The V end was cut by 6 bases, the J end by 8 bases, with 20 bases between. This CDR3 spans 15 amino acids. Germline V gene lookup returns CDR1 LNHDA and CDR2 SQIVND (reference sequence). The CDR3 bases are TGTGCCAGTAGATACTATCAGATAGGGGGATATGAGCAGTTCTTC. The encoded protein is CASRYYQIGGYEQFF.

This chain joins TRBV19 and TRBJ2-2; a weak D match, TRBD1 (6 bases). This CDR3 has 16 residues. The germline CDR1 and CDR2 sequences are LNHDA and SQIVND (reference sequence). V gave up 5 bases and J gave up 2 bases, with 15 bases separating them. The CDR3 DNA reads as TGTGCCAGTAGTTTTCAGGGGTCAGCCAACACCGGGGAGCTGTTTTTT. This encodes CASSFQGSANTGELFF.

CDR3: CASSLFRGRDGYTF. CDR3 DNA: TGTGCCAGCAGTTTATTCAGGGGGCGTGATGGCTACACCTTC. The chain recombines TRBV27 with TRBJ1-2; TRBD1 agrees at 8 bases. V lost 1 base, J lost 6 bases, and 4 bases stayed unmatched. This CDR3 has 14 residues. The germline CDR1 and CDR2 sequences are MNHEY and SMNVEV (reference sequence).